The 10 T cell receptor beta chains reported below all come from one sample, sequenced in a study of radiation and T cells in renal cell carcinoma. Assay used: immunoSEQ multiplex PCR; TCRdb lists only in-frame clones, some missing. The sample holds about 130,000 clones, approximately 91% seen once. The time point was: baseline pretreatment blood. Specified treatment: 15 Gy SBRT to primary tumor, nephrectomy 4 weeks later. The sequences come from blood, collected from a patient whose treatment included radiotherapy and nephrectomy. These receptors were collected from a woman aged 50 to 60 with renal cell carcinoma.

The chain uses TRBV18 and TRBJ1-6; D is perhaps TRBD1 (5 bases). The V end was cut by 3 bases, the J end by 0 bases, with 12 bases between. The germline V gene has CDR1 KGHSH and CDR2 LQKENI. The CDR3 has 17 amino acids. The CDR3 coding sequence is TGTGCCAGCTCACCGACCCGGGGGAACTCCTATAATTCACCCCTCCACTTT. It encodes CASSPTRGNSYNSPLHF.

V usage is TRBV7-9 and J usage is TRBJ1-1, with TRBD1 as a possible D gene (5 bases). Germline assignment: CDR1 SEHNR and CDR2 FQNEAQ (reference sequence). This CDR3 is built from 15 residues. V lost 0 bases and J lost 5, with 13 bases in between. CDR3 coding DNA: TGTGCCAGCAGCTTAGCGGGTGGGGGTCGAACTGAAGCTTTCTTT. It yields the protein CASSLAGGGRTEAFF.

This clone appeared once. The genes are TRBV11-3 and TRBJ2-1; no firm D call. This CDR3 region has 12 residues. V lost 0 bases and J 7 bases, leaving 4 bases between the germline ends. Germline CDR1 is SGHNT and CDR2 is YENEEA. The CDR3 DNA reads TGTGCCAGCAGCTTAGATGAGAATGAGCAGTTCTTC. Translated: CASSLDENEQFF.

The V and J genes are TRBV5-1 and TRBJ1-4, with D possibly matching TRBD1 (5 bases). Germline assignment: CDR1 SGHRS and CDR2 YFSETQ. This CDR3 is 16 amino acids long. Trimming pared 0 bases from V and 0 bases from J, leaving 9 bases between. The CDR3 DNA reads TGCGCCAGCAGCTTGGCCGTGGGGGCAACTAATGAAAAACTGTTTTTT. This gives the protein CASSLAVGATNEKLFF.

The CDR3 protein is CASSPKGRGEQYF. The CDR3 region has the DNA TGTGCCAGCTCACCGAAGGGGAGGGGGGAGCAGTACTTC. V usage is TRBV18 and J usage is TRBJ2-7, with D possibly being TRBD2 (7 bases). V lost 3 bases to trimming and J lost 7 bases, with 13 bases between them. CDR3 length: 13 amino acids. CDR1 and CDR2 from the germline V gene are KGHSH and LQKENI.

The chain couples TRBV19 to TRBJ1-5, with D possibly matching TRBD1 (5 bases). V shed 2 bases and J shed 4 bases, with 15 bases lying between them. There are 16 residues in the CDR3. Germline-derived CDR1 and CDR2 are LNHDA and SQIVND (reference sequence). CDR3 loop: CASSIMMGQRNQPQHF. The DNA for the CDR3 is TGTGCCAGTAGTATAATGATGGGGCAGAGGAATCAGCCCCAGCATTTT.

This chain links TRBV7-2 with TRBJ2-5; D is undetermined. CDR1 and CDR2 (germline): SGHTA, FQGNSA. V lost 1 base, J lost 1 base, and 7 bases lay in between. This CDR3 region has 14 residues. The CDR3, as DNA: TGTGCCAGCAGCTTAGGTCCTAGCCAAGAGACCCAGTACTTC. Residues: CASSLGPSQETQYF.

The chain couples TRBV7-2 to TRBJ1-2, with 8 bases aligning to TRBD1. Germline assignment: CDR1 SGHTA and CDR2 FQGNSA. This CDR3 is built from 15 residues. J lost 9 bases, V lost 5 bases, and 14 bases had no gene match. The CDR3 nucleotides are TGTGCCAGCAGCCGCCCGACCGGGACAGGCGGGCGCTACACCTTC. As protein: CASSRPTGTGGRYTF.

The V and J genes are TRBV7-2 and TRBJ1-2; 9 nucleotides align to TRBD1. CDR3 length equals 17 residues. The germline V gene has CDR1 SGHTA and CDR2 FQGNSA. V was clipped by 4 bases and J by 8 bases; unmatched bases: 17. CDR3 DNA: TGTGCCAGCAGCTCTAATCAATTGGCACAGGGGGCTAAAGGCTACACCTTC. This codes for CASSSNQLAQGAKGYTF.

This clone was observed many times. The rearrangement uses TRBV5-4 and TRBJ2-3; no clear D gene. Germline lookup yields CDR1 SGHNT and CDR2 YYREEE (reference sequence). This CDR3 region has 13 residues. With 4 bases removed from V and 3 bases from J, the gap between germline ends came to 9 bases. The CDR3 loop reads CASSPIPTDTQYF. CDR3 bases: TGTGCCAGCAGCCCCATACCAACAGATACGCAGTATTTT. Complete variable domain (other parts from reference TRBV5-4 and TRBJ2-3): ETGVTQSPTHLIKTRGQQVTLRCSSQSGHNTVSWYQQALGQGPQFIFQYYREEENGRGNFPPRFSGLQFPNYSSELNVNALELDDSALYLCASSPIPTDTQYFGPGTRLTVL.